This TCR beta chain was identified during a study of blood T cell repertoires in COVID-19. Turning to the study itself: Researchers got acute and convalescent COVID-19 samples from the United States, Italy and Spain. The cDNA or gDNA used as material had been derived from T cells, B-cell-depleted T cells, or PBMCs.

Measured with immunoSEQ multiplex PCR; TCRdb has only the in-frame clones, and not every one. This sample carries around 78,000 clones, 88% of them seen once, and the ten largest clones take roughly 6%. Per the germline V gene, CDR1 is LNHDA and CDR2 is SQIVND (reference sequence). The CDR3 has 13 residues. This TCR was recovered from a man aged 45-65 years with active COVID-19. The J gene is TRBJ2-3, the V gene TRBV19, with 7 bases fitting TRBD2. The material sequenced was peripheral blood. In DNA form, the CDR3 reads TGTGGAGAAAGCGGGGTCTCGACAGATACGCAGTATTTT. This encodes CGESGVSTDTQYF.